Listed here are 26 T cell receptor beta chains from one sample, sequenced in a study of CD8 T cells in ankylosing spondylitis. Study-wide findings and caveats: What seemed typical of ankylosing spondylitis blood was a TCR beta motif built from about eight highly homologous variants.

TCRdb ran MiXCR on the 5' RACE reads and lists one entry per CDR3 protein. The sample records almost 400,000 distinct CDR3 sequences, more than 20% being singletons. No antigens are known for them. What was sequenced was blood, either unsorted or a sorted T cell fraction (not recorded which). These receptors were collected from a male donor with ankylosing spondylitis.

This clonotype has a count of ten or more. The chain is built from TRBV18 and TRBJ1-1, with 7 bases that match TRBD1. V lost 8 bases, J lost 0 bases, and 9 bases stayed unmatched. Germline V gene sequence: CDR1 KGHSH, CDR2 LQKENI. CDR3 length equals 15 residues. Here the CDR3 DNA reads TGTGCCAGCCCCCGCGGAGGGGGCTTGAACACTGAAGCTTTCTTT. This sequence encodes CASPRGGGLNTEAFF.

The J gene is TRBJ1-1, the V gene TRBV20-1; a possible D gene is TRBD1 (5 bases). The germline gives CDR1 DFQATT, CDR2 SNEGSKA (reference sequence). Between the trimmed V and J ends, which lost 5 bases and 4 bases, there was a span of 17 bases. The CDR3 runs 14 residues. In DNA form, the CDR3 reads TGCAGTGCTCCCACGGGGCCTTGGGGCACTGAAGCTTTCTTT. Translating gives CSAPTGPWGTEAFF.

This sequence joins TRBV12-3 or TRBV12-4 and TRBJ1-3; a weak D match, TRBD1 (5 bases). This CDR3 comprises 14 residues. V shed 6 bases and J shed 2 bases, with 11 bases lying between them. The CDR3 coding sequence is TGTGCCAGCAGCCAGGGCTTGGCTGGAAACACCATATATTTT. It encodes CASSQGLAGNTIYF.

The chain carries TRBV2 and TRBJ2-2; 10 nucleotides line up with TRBD2. The CDR3 spans 16 residues. The ends lost 6 bases at V and 1 base at J; junction bases unmatched: 5. CDR1 is SNHLY and CDR2 is FYNNEI in the germline V gene. The CDR3: CASSKLAGRNTGELFF. The DNA of the CDR3 is TGTGCCAGCAGCAAACTAGCGGGAAGGAACACCGGGGAGCTGTTTTTT.

The rearrangement uses TRBV3-1 and TRBJ1-5; no clear D gene. Deletions cut 1 base from V and 4 bases from J, with 5 bases between. Germline CDR1 LGHDT, CDR2 YNNKEL (reference sequence). This CDR3 contains 13 residues. Written as DNA, the CDR3 is TGTGCCAGCAGCCAAGCGCGGAATCAGCCCCAGCATTTT. Amino acid sequence: CASSQARNQPQHF.

This chain joins TRBV7-2 and TRBJ2-5, with no clear D. Trimming stripped 5 bases from V and 6 bases from J, with 19 bases between. The CDR3 is 15 amino acids. Looked up from germline, CDR1 is SGHTA and CDR2 is FQGNSA. The CDR3 region is CASSPRFAGGQTQYF. As DNA, the CDR3 is TGTGCCAGCAGCCCGCGGTTCGCTGGCGGCCAGACCCAGTACTTC.

This clonotype was recorded a few times. The rearrangement joins TRBV15 to TRBJ2-1; TRBD2 matches 8 bases. Trimming at V came to 0 bases and at J to 15 bases, leaving 10 bases not matched to a gene. Germline CDR1 LNHNV, CDR2 YYDKDF (reference sequence). This CDR3 has 14 amino acids. CDR3: CATSRDSSGRVLFF. The CDR3 coding sequence is TGTGCCACCAGCAGAGATTCGAGCGGGAGAGTTCTGTTCTTC.

The sample holds a few counts of this clonotype. The CDR3 bases are TGTGCCAGCAGCTTAATTCCGGGACGGCCCAGCGCCTACACCTTC. Its translation is CASSLIPGRPSAYTF. The J gene is TRBJ1-2, the V gene TRBV7-3, with D possibly being TRBD1 (5 bases). The V end was cut by 1 base, the J end by 10 bases, with 19 bases between. This CDR3 comprises 15 residues. From germline, CDR1 is SGHTA and CDR2 FQGTGA.

This clonotype was seen more than once but under ten times. V is TRBV5-5 and J is TRBJ1-4; D ambiguous. The CDR3 extends over 14 amino acids. V was shortened by 0 bases and J by 8 bases, with 11 bases between the two germline ends. Germline V gives CDR1 SGHKS, CDR2 YYEKEE (reference sequence). The CDR3 loop is CASSLGGVQEKLFF. CDR3 sequence (DNA): TGTGCCAGCAGCTTGGGCGGCGTTCAGGAAAAACTGTTTTTT.

This clonotype was seen only a few times. CDR3 nucleotide sequence: TGTGCCAGCAGTTTTTTAGCGGGAGCAAAAAACATTCAGTACTTC. Translated: CASSFLAGAKNIQYF. The genes are TRBV12-3 or TRBV12-4 and TRBJ2-4; 9 bases are a match to TRBD2. The CDR3 has 15 amino acids. The J segment lost 4 bases and the V segment lost 3 bases, leaving 4 bases of the junction unmatched.

This clonotype was seen only a few times. The chain links TRBV5-1 to TRBJ2-3; no firm D call. The CDR3 spans 15 residues. The germline V gene has CDR1 SGHRS and CDR2 YFSETQ. Between the trimmed V and J ends, which lost 3 bases and 2 bases, there was a span of 13 bases. CDR3 in amino acids: CASSSIPTATDTQYF. For the CDR3, the DNA is TGCGCCAGCAGCTCGATCCCTACGGCCACAGATACGCAGTATTTT.

The chain combines TRBV12-5 with TRBJ2-2; TRBD2 matches at 13 bases. Germline CDR1 and CDR2: LGHNT and FRNRAP. The ends lost 1 base at V and 7 bases at J; junction bases unmatched: 6. The CDR3 covers 17 residues. CDR3 sequence: CASGLATSGRAVGELFF. The DNA of the CDR3 is TGTGCTAGTGGTTTGGCCACTAGCGGGAGGGCGGTCGGGGAGCTGTTTTTT.

The CDR3 loop reads CSALAADSYNEQFF. The CDR3 nucleotides read TGCAGTGCTTTAGCGGCTGACTCCTACAATGAGCAGTTCTTC. The chain is built from TRBV20-1 and TRBJ2-1, with D possibly being TRBD2 (6 bases). CDR3 length: 14 amino acids. V gave up 5 bases and J gave up 0 bases, with 11 bases separating them. Germline CDR1 is DFQATT and CDR2 is SNEGSKA (reference sequence).

On this clonotype: The junction differs from germline at one of its ends, possibly a read error. V and J are TRBV5-4 and TRBJ2-5; 10 bases agree with TRBD1. Germline assignment: CDR1 SGHNT and CDR2 YYREEE (reference sequence). The CDR3 is 15 residues long. This chain's CDR3 is CASSRRDRGRETQYF. The CDR3 DNA follows: TGCGCCAGCAGCCGCCGGGACAGGGGACGCGAGACCCAGTACTTC.

The chain employs TRBV7-9 and TRBJ1-4, with 9 bases identical to TRBD1. The germline V gene encodes CDR1 SEHNR and CDR2 FQNEAQ (reference sequence). J was trimmed by 5 bases and V by 4 bases; bases with no gene match: 8. The CDR3 has 16 amino acids. The CDR3 DNA reads TGTGCCAGCAGCTCAGAGGACAGGGGAACCAATGAAAAACTGTTTTTT. It encodes CASSSEDRGTNEKLFF.

This clonotype was seen a few times. The genes are TRBV20-1 and TRBJ2-7, with TRBD2 matching over 7 bases. The ends lost 0 bases at V and 0 bases at J; junction bases unmatched: 2. Germline V gene sequence: CDR1 DFQATT, CDR2 SNEGSKA (reference sequence). There are 14 residues in the CDR3. The CDR3 DNA sequence: TGCAGTGCTAGAGATTGGGGGGGCTCCTACGAGCAGTACTTC. Residues: CSARDWGGSYEQYF.

V is TRBV11-1 and J is TRBJ2-1; D is unresolved. Trimming removed 1 base from V and 7 bases from J, with 14 bases in between. The CDR3 runs to 15 residues. Germline V gene data show CDR1 as SGHAT and CDR2 as FQDESV (reference sequence). CDR3 sequence: CASSLVNPSWNEQFF. The DNA for the CDR3 is TGTGCCAGCAGCTTAGTGAACCCCTCATGGAATGAGCAGTTCTTC. Variable domain in full (rest from reference TRBV11-1 and TRBJ2-1): EAEVAQSPRYKITEKSQAVAFWCDPISGHATLYWYRQILGQGPELLVQFQDESVVDDSQLPKDRFSAERLKGVDSTLKIQPAELGDSAMYLCASSLVNPSWNEQFFGPGTRLTVL.

This chain joins TRBV3-1 and TRBJ1-1, with D possibly TRBD1 on 6 matching bases. The germline CDR1 and CDR2 sequences are LGHDT and YNNKEL (reference sequence). CDR3 length equals 14 residues. The V end lost 0 bases, the J end lost 4 bases, and 9 bases lay between the germline ends. In DNA, the CDR3 is TGTGCCAGCAGCCAAGATCTGGGGGCCACTGAAGCTTTCTTT. Its translation is CASSQDLGATEAFF.

This rearrangement joins TRBV12-3 or TRBV12-4 to TRBJ2-7; perhaps TRBD2 as D (6 bases). The CDR3 is 14 amino acids. V lost 5 bases and J 2 bases, leaving 13 bases between the germline ends. Written as DNA, the CDR3 is TGTGCCAGCAGTCCCCGGACTACCACCTACGAGCAGTACTTC. This codes for CASSPRTTTYEQYF.

The chain combines TRBV6-5 with TRBJ1-3; no clear D gene. This CDR3 is 14 amino acids long. Germline V lookup: CDR1 MNHEY, CDR2 SVGAGI. The ends were cut back, 5 bases at V and 0 bases at J, with 8 bases in the middle. CDR3 loop: CASSNGNSGNTIYF. CDR3 sequence (DNA): TGTGCCAGCAGTAACGGGAACTCTGGAAACACCATATATTTT.

This clonotype was observed a few times. The V and J genes are TRBV6-1 and TRBJ2-1; 9 positions match TRBD1. This CDR3 has 15 amino acids. With V trimmed by 6 bases and J by 2 bases, 5 bases remained unmatched. The germline V gene has CDR1 MNHNS and CDR2 SASEGT. In DNA, the CDR3 is TGTGCCAGCAGCAGACAGGGGGGAACCTACAATGAGCAGTTCTTC. Translated: CASSRQGGTYNEQFF.

This clonotype has just a few counts. The CDR3 is CASGRDSQETQYF. DNA for the CDR3: TGTGCCAGCGGCCGGGACAGCCAAGAGACCCAGTACTTC. The chain is built from TRBV2 and TRBJ2-5; TRBD1 agrees at 7 bases. The germline V gene has CDR1 SNHLY and CDR2 FYNNEI. Unmatched junction bases numbered 4, after V lost 8 bases and J lost 1 base. The CDR3 has 13 residues.

This chain uses TRBV5-1 with TRBJ2-5, with 10 nucleotides matching TRBD1. The J segment lost 5 bases and the V segment lost 5 bases, leaving 9 bases of the junction unmatched. Germline lookup yields CDR1 SGHRS and CDR2 YFSETQ. CDR3 length: 15 residues. The DNA for the CDR3 is TGCGCCAGCAGTTCCGGGACAGGGGTGAGCGAGACCCAGTACTTC. Its protein product is CASSSGTGVSETQYF.

V and J are TRBV20-1 and TRBJ1-5; D gene ambiguous. Looked up from germline, CDR1 is DFQATT and CDR2 is SNEGSKA (reference sequence). Trimming cost V 0 bases and J 4 bases, with 7 bases left between them. This CDR3 comprises 13 residues. DNA of the CDR3: TGCAGTGCTAGAGAGGACGGGAATCAGCCCCAGCATTTT. Its translation: CSAREDGNQPQHF.

The chain joins TRBV12-3 or TRBV12-4 to TRBJ2-7; D perhaps matches TRBD2 (5 bases). This CDR3 has 16 residues. Trimming removed 5 bases at V and 0 bases at J, with 17 bases between. CDR3 sequence (DNA): TGTGCCAGCAGTGTCCCAGCGGATTTTGACTCCTACGAGCAGTACTTC. Protein product: CASSVPADFDSYEQYF.

This clonotype was seen a few times. The chain recombines TRBV5-6 with TRBJ2-2; 10 bases map to TRBD2. The junction had 10 bases not matched to a gene; V was cut back by 3 bases and J by 2 bases. The CDR3 sequence is 18 residues long. Germline CDR1 is SGHDT and CDR2 is YYEEEE. The CDR3 region is CASSSLSGRVLNTGELFF. The CDR3 region has the DNA TGTGCCAGCAGCTCGCTCAGCGGGAGGGTCCTAAACACCGGGGAGCTGTTTTTT.